The entry below describes one T cell receptor beta chain. The antigen remains undetermined. Germline CDR1 and CDR2: SNHLY and FYNNEI. This CDR3 has 17 amino acids. TCRdb reprocessed the 5' RACE reads and keeps a single row for each CDR3 protein, giving no DNA. This sample contains approximately 400,000 distinct CDR3 sequences. These data originate in a study of monozygotic twins with inflammatory bowel disease. Overall study findings and caveats: Nothing supported a single strong signal or clonotype that was associated with IBD.

The clonotype originates from a human donor with ulcerative colitis or Crohn's disease, or a healthy co-twin of an affected twin (not recorded which). The sample taken for sequencing was blood. V gene TRBV2 combines with J gene TRBJ2-4; absent DNA, TCRdb's TRBD2 call cannot be checked. The CDR3 spells CASNQYGSGDRVNIQYF.